The TCR beta chain under discussion was sequenced for a study of HIV-infected patients and healthy controls. 500 ng RNA was reverse transcribed with alpha and beta constant-region primers. Each of the alpha and beta chains got its own library through chain-specific third strand synthesis with indices. All rearrangements within a chain used one primer pair; cDNA molecules carried barcodes. Second strand DNA was synthesized using a primer at the SP2 site. TCRdb reprocessed the 5' RACE reads via MiXCR and lists one record per CDR3 protein. The sample carries about 12,000 distinct CDR3 sequences, about 11% recorded once. Study observations and caveats: Untreated HIV+ repertoires had roughly threefold fewer distinct CDR3s and lower Shannon diversity than healthy controls.

Notes on this clonotype: Its antigen is as yet unknown.

Germline values: CDR1 SGHVS, CDR2 FQNEAQ. V gave up 6 bases and J gave up 1 base, with 16 bases separating them. This CDR3 has 16 residues. Whole blood was used without fractionation, so all unsorted peripheral T cells were included. Control samples came from ten uninfected healthy donors, four of them resampled after two to four months. The chain joins TRBV7-8 to TRBJ2-1; D call uncertain. Sample: blood. This TCR derives from an adult in good health. This CDR3 is CASRREDPESYNEQFF. The CDR3, as DNA: TGTGCCAGCAGGCGAGAAGACCCGGAATCCTACAATGAGCAGTTCTTC.